The rows below give T cell receptor beta chains drawn from one sample of a study of cytomegalovirus exposure and HLA in healthy donors. TCRdb's table, derived via immunoSEQ multiplex PCR, lists solely in-frame clones and lacks some. Here the sample spans 120,000 to 150,000 clones, more than 85% being singletons. Input material: PBMCs. These TCRs come from a man younger than 30 in good health and CMV-seronegative. Each CDR3 is given with its conserved first and last residue. The D gene is left open where the match is weak. Size values are once, few and many counts, or a class for expanded clones, and some rows have none.

size	D	V	J	DNA	CDR3
-	TRBD1	TRBV27	TRBJ2-2	TGTGCCAGCACTAGGAATCCGGGACAGGGTTTTTCCGGGGAGCTGTTTTTT	CASTRNPGQGFSGELFF
-	-	TRBV6-5	TRBJ2-1	TGTGCCAGCAGTTACGAACCGAGACTACCGAAGTTCTTC	CASSYEPRLPKFF
once	-	TRBV13	TRBJ2-7	TGTGCCAGCAGCTTGGGTCGGGTCGGGTACGAGCAGTACTTC	CASSLGRVGYEQYF
-	-	TRBV5-4	TRBJ1-2	TGTGCCAGCAGCTTGGCCAAACAGGGTTTATATGGCTACACCTTC	CASSLAKQGLYGYTF
-	TRBD1	TRBV6-1	TRBJ1-2	TGTGCCAGCAGTGAAGGGGGACAGACGTCCTATGGCTACACCTTC	CASSEGGQTSYGYTF
-	TRBD2	TRBV2	TRBJ2-1	TGTGCCACCCGACTAGCGGAGGACAATGAGCAGTTCTTC	CATRLAEDNEQFF
-	TRBD1	TRBV30	TRBJ2-6	TGTGCCTGGAGTTTCTCAAGGACAGGGGGAAGCTCTGGGGCCAACGTCCTGACTTTC	CAWSFSRTGGSSGANVLTF
few	-	TRBV11-2	TRBJ1-2	TGTGCCAGCAGCTTGGACAGACTTGGCTACACCTTC	CASSLDRLGYTF
-	-	TRBV2	TRBJ1-5	TGTGCCAGCCGACTGGACAGTTTCAATCAGCCCCAGCATTTT	CASRLDSFNQPQHF
-	TRBD1	TRBV9	TRBJ2-2	TGTGCCAGCAGCATACGGACAGGGCTTACCGGGGAGCTGTTTTTT	CASSIRTGLTGELFF
-	-	TRBV5-1	TRBJ2-6	TGCGCCAGCAGCTTCTACGGCGGGTGGGAACGCTCTGGGGCCAACGTCCTGACTTTC	CASSFYGGWERSGANVLTF
-	-	TRBV7-2	TRBJ2-3	TGTGCCAGCAGCTTACGGCTCGACGGGACAGATACGCAGTATTTT	CASSLRLDGTDTQYF
once	TRBD1	TRBV7-6	TRBJ1-2	TGTGCCAGCAGCTTCGAGGGGGCGCGAGGCTACACCTTC	CASSFEGARGYTF
-	-	TRBV19	TRBJ1-6	TGTGCCAGTAGTATACAGGGGAATTCACCCCTCCACTTT	CASSIQGNSPLHF
-	TRBD2	TRBV19	TRBJ2-1	TGTGCCACCTTAGCGGGGGGGTACAATGAGCAGTTCTTC	CATLAGGYNEQFF
-	-	TRBV10-3	TRBJ1-5	TGTGCCATCAGTGTGGCTAGGTCGGGGCAGCCCCAGCATTTT	CAISVARSGQPQHF
once	TRBD2	TRBV9	TRBJ2-2	TGTGCCAGCAGCGTAGGGACTAGCGGGAACACCGGGGAGCTGTTTTTT	CASSVGTSGNTGELFF
-	TRBD2	TRBV9	TRBJ2-1	TGTGCCAGCAGCGTATCGACTAGCGGGGGATACAATGAGCAGTTCTTC	CASSVSTSGGYNEQFF
-	-	TRBV6-5	TRBJ2-3	TGTGCCAGCAGTTACCAGGGTACTAGCACAGATACGCAGTATTTT	CASSYQGTSTDTQYF
-	TRBD1	TRBV6-5	TRBJ1-5	TGTGCCAGCAGTTACGAGGGGGCTGGTCAGCCCCAGCATTTT	CASSYEGAGQPQHF
-	-	TRBV16	TRBJ2-1	TGTGCCAGCAGCCCCACCGGCGGGGCAACCTACAATGAGCAGTTCTTC	CASSPTGGATYNEQFF
once	-	TRBV19	TRBJ1-1	TGTGCCAGTAGTATTAGCGGGGGGAACACTGAAGCTTTCTTT	CASSISGGNTEAFF
once	TRBD1	TRBV6-5	TRBJ2-3	TGTGCCAGCAGTTACGTGCCTCAACAGGGGGATACGCAGTATTTT	CASSYVPQQGDTQYF
-	-	TRBV6-5	TRBJ1-1	TGTGCCAGCAGAACGACAGACCCAAACACTGAAGCTTTCTTT	CASRTTDPNTEAFF
-	-	TRBV18	TRBJ2-2	TGTGCCAGCTCATATACAGGGAGTAACACCGGGGAGCTGTTTTTT	CASSYTGSNTGELFF
-	-	TRBV25-1	TRBJ1-2	TGTGCCAGCAGGAAATCTTCAGGTGGCAGAGATGGCTACACCTTC	CASRKSSGGRDGYTF
-	TRBD2	TRBV5-6	TRBJ2-2	TGTGCCAGCAGCATTACCGCGGGGGTAAACACCGGGGAGCTGTTTTTT	CASSITAGVNTGELFF
-	-	TRBV5-8	TRBJ2-2	TGTGCCAGCAGCTTCACTTTAGGGACAATTACGAACACCGGGGAGCTGTTTTTT	CASSFTLGTITNTGELFF
-	-	TRBV5-6	TRBJ1-1	TGTGCCAGCAGCCCGGGAAACACTGAAGCTTTCTTT	CASSPGNTEAFF
few	TRBD1	TRBV7-7	TRBJ2-7	TGTGCCAGCAGCTTAAACAGGGGGAACGAGCAGTACTTC	CASSLNRGNEQYF
-	-	TRBV27	TRBJ2-3	TGTGCCACCCAAAACCGTTTGATACAGGGCGCTAGCACAGATACGCAGTATTTT	CATQNRLIQGASTDTQYF
-	TRBD2	TRBV5-6	TRBJ2-3	TGTGCCAGCAGCCTAAGGACTAGCGCAGATACGCAGTATTTT	CASSLRTSADTQYF
-	TRBD2	TRBV23-1	TRBJ2-1	TGCGCCAGCAGTCAATCACCTCGATTTACAGCGGGAGGGTTATACAATGAGCAGTTCTTC	CASSQSPRFTAGGLYNEQFF
-	-	TRBV11-2	TRBJ2-5	TGTGCCAGCAGCTTAGGTCACGGGGAGACCCAGTACTTC	CASSLGHGETQYF
-	-	TRBV27	TRBJ1-2	TGTGCCAGCAGTCTACGGTCACAGACTAACTATGGCTACACCTTC	CASSLRSQTNYGYTF
-	-	TRBV19	TRBJ1-1	TGTGCCAGTAGACCCGACAGACCTAACACTGAAGCTTTCTTT	CASRPDRPNTEAFF
-	TRBD1	TRBV30	TRBJ1-5	TGTGCCTGGAGCCCGGTAGGGACAGGGGCCGGTCAGCCCCAGCATTTT	CAWSPVGTGAGQPQHF
-	-	TRBV7-9	TRBJ2-6	TGTGCCAGCAGCTACCTGACAGGCTCTGGGGCCAACGTCCTGACTTTC	CASSYLTGSGANVLTF
-	-	TRBV9	TRBJ2-1	TGTGCCAGCAGCGCGCCTAGCGCCAATGAGCAGTTCTTC	CASSAPSANEQFF
-	-	TRBV4-1	TRBJ1-1	TGCGCCAGCAGCCAAGAGGGGGGGTACTTGATGAACACTGAAGCTTTCTTT	CASSQEGGYLMNTEAFF
-	-	TRBV5-1	TRBJ2-3	TGCGCCAGCAGCTTGGCCGCGTTCGATGCAGATACGCAGTATTTT	CASSLAAFDADTQYF
-	-	TRBV6-5	TRBJ1-6	TGTGCCAGCAGTTACTCGAGAGGGAGTTCACCCCTCCACTTT	CASSYSRGSSPLHF
once	-	TRBV9	TRBJ2-2	TGTGCCAGCAGCGTAGCTGGTACCAGGGGCACCGGGGAGCTGTTTTTT	CASSVAGTRGTGELFF
-	TRBD1	TRBV25-1	TRBJ1-1	TGTGCCAGCTTACGACAGGGGGCGAGGGACACTGAAGCTTTCTTT	CASLRQGARDTEAFF
-	-	TRBV11-2	TRBJ2-5	TGTGCCAGCAGCTTAGGACGCAGGGGCCGTCAAGAGACCCAGTACTTC	CASSLGRRGRQETQYF
-	-	TRBV10-1	TRBJ1-2	TGCGCCAGCAGTGAGTCAGCCTTCCCAACGGATGGCTACACCTTC	CASSESAFPTDGYTF
-	-	TRBV7-6	TRBJ2-5	TGTGCCAGCAGCTTACGGGAAACGGAGACCCAGTACTTC	CASSLRETETQYF
-	TRBD1	TRBV7-2	TRBJ1-2	TGTGCCAGCAGCTTAACTGGGACAGGGGGCTCTCGTGGCTACACCTTC	CASSLTGTGGSRGYTF
few	TRBD2	TRBV9	TRBJ2-1	TGTGCCAGCAGCGTTCCAGCGGGAGGCTCCTACAATGAGCAGTTCTTC	CASSVPAGGSYNEQFF
-	TRBD2	TRBV7-2	TRBJ2-1	TGTGCCAGCAGGGTCGCGGGAGGGCCTTACAATGAGCAGTTCTTC	CASRVAGGPYNEQFF
-	TRBD2	TRBV9	TRBJ2-1	TGTGCCAGCAGTCTCGGGGGGGCCTCCTACAATGAGCAGTTCTTC	CASSLGGASYNEQFF
once	-	TRBV7-9	TRBJ2-7	TGTGCCAGCAGCTTACAGGGGGGCCTCTACGAGCAGTACTTC	CASSLQGGLYEQYF
-	TRBD1	TRBV30	TRBJ1-2	TGTGCCTGGAGTGTAAATGTTTACAGGGGGATGGAGAATGGCTACACCTTC	CAWSVNVYRGMENGYTF
-	-	TRBV15	TRBJ1-2	TGTGCCACCAGCAGGCCGGGAATCCTGGGGAACTATGGCTACACCTTC	CATSRPGILGNYGYTF
-	TRBD1	TRBV11-2	TRBJ2-2	TGTGCCAGCAGCGTAGGACAGGGTGCCGGGGAGCTGTTTTTT	CASSVGQGAGELFF
-	TRBD1	TRBV9	TRBJ1-1	TGTGCCAGCAGCGTAACACCGACAGGGACTGAAGCTTTCTTT	CASSVTPTGTEAFF
-	TRBD2	TRBV27	TRBJ2-1	TGTGCCAGCAGTTTCCCGGGACTAGACTACAATGAGCAGTTCTTC	CASSFPGLDYNEQFF